Each of the 26 T cell receptor beta chains below was sequenced from the same sample in a study of radiotherapy plus CTLA-4 blockade in lung cancer. Clones were read by immunoSEQ multiplex PCR, and TCRdb kept only the in-frame ones, dropping some. The sample holds about 110,000 clones, around 84% seen once. The source was peripheral blood, collected from a patient treated with radiotherapy plus ipilimumab. All receptors come from a human donor with non-small cell lung cancer that progressed on radiotherapy plus ipilimumab. Some clones in this sample may be carry-over from other donors' samples.

The chain uses TRBV5-4 and TRBJ1-1; no clear D. Germline assignment: CDR1 SGHNT and CDR2 YYREEE (reference sequence). The CDR3 has 14 amino acids. V lost 4 bases and J 4 bases, leaving 14 bases between the germline ends. The DNA of the CDR3 is TGTGCCAGCAGCCGGAACCATCGTTTCACTGAAGCTTTCTTT. Amino acids: CASSRNHRFTEAFF.

For this clone: Compared with germline, one end of the junction differs, possibly owing to a read error. V is TRBV5-4 and J is TRBJ1-2; 8 bases line up with TRBD1. CDR3 length: 12 amino acids. Germline-derived CDR1 and CDR2 are SGHNT and YYREEE (reference sequence). CDR3 sequence (DNA): TGTGCCAGCAGCTGGGACCGGACAGGGAGATCATTC. Protein product: CASSWDRTGRSF. Full variable domain (remainder filled in from reference TRBV5-4 and TRBJ1-2): ETGVTQSPTHLIKTRGQQVTLRCSSQSGHNTVSWYQQALGQGPQFIFQYYREEENGRGNFPPRFSGLQFPNYSSELNVNALELDDSALYLCASSWDRTGRSFGSGTRLTVV.

V gene TRBV6-5 combines with J gene TRBJ2-1, with TRBD2 matching 12 bases. Germline V lookup: CDR1 MNHEY, CDR2 SVGAGI. J was trimmed by 6 bases and V by 7 bases; bases with no gene match: 7. The CDR3 is 15 residues long. As DNA, the CDR3 is TGTGCCAGCATGGGTCTAGCGGGGGGGCTCAATGAGCAGTTCTTC. Encoded protein: CASMGLAGGLNEQFF.

This chain uses TRBV14 with TRBJ2-3, with D possibly being TRBD2 (5 bases). CDR3 length: 17 amino acids. Per germline, CDR1 SGHDN and CDR2 FVKESK. V gave up 0 bases and J gave up 0 bases, with 13 bases separating them. The CDR3 is CASSQERLALSTDTQYF. The DNA for the CDR3 is TGTGCCAGCAGCCAAGAGCGGCTAGCCCTAAGCACAGATACGCAGTATTTT.

This clone has only a few counts. V usage is TRBV30 and J usage is TRBJ1-6, with D maybe TRBD1 (6 bases). V lost 2 bases, J lost 9 bases, and 17 bases lay in between. This CDR3 spans 15 amino acids. Germline V gives CDR1 GTSNPN, CDR2 SVGIG (reference sequence). The CDR3 region has the DNA TGTGCCTGGAGTCTAGGAACTTTAGGGGGTTCACCCCTCCACTTT. Translation: CAWSLGTLGGSPLHF.

The chain has TRBV4-2 and TRBJ2-7; TRBD1 agrees at 9 bases. The ends lost 6 bases at V and 2 bases at J; junction bases unmatched: 8. Germline CDR1 LGHNA, CDR2 YNFKEQ. The CDR3 has 15 amino acids. CDR3 sequence: CASRREQGATYEQYF. CDR3 nucleotide sequence: TGTGCCAGCAGAAGGGAACAGGGGGCCACCTACGAGCAGTACTTC.

This clone was seen only a few times. CDR3 loop: CASSEVRLSYEQYF. The DNA for the CDR3 is TGTGCCAGCAGTGAAGTACGGCTCTCCTACGAGCAGTACTTC. The chain recombines TRBV2 with TRBJ2-7; no firm D call. Per germline, CDR1 SNHLY and CDR2 FYNNEI. The ends were cut back, 1 base at V and 0 bases at J, with 7 bases in the middle. The CDR3 spans 14 residues.

This clone is a singleton in its sample. V usage is TRBV6-4 and J usage is TRBJ2-3; weak D call: TRBD2 (5 bases). The germline V gene encodes CDR1 MRHNA and CDR2 SNTAGT. This CDR3 region has 15 residues. V was pared by 3 bases and J by 8 bases, with 18 bases between. Here the CDR3 reads CASSERGDGSITQYF. As DNA, the CDR3 is TGTGCCAGCAGTGAACGGGGAGACGGGTCTATTACGCAGTATTTT.

The chain carries TRBV7-9 and TRBJ2-3, with 7 bases that match TRBD2. This CDR3 spans 15 amino acids. J lost 5 bases, V lost 5 bases, and 10 bases had no gene match. Germline V gene lookup returns CDR1 SEHNR and CDR2 FQNEAQ (reference sequence). The CDR3 loop reads CASSPPSRGVDTQYF. The CDR3 region has the DNA TGTGCCAGCAGCCCTCCGTCCCGGGGGGTAGATACGCAGTATTTT.

The gene calls are TRBV5-6 and TRBJ2-7; the D gene is possibly TRBD2 (5 bases). CDR1 is SGHDT, CDR2 YYEEEE, per germline. The CDR3 is made up of 13 amino acids. V lost 4 bases and J lost 6, with 14 bases in between. CDR3 sequence reads: CASSALLEIEQYF. The CDR3 region has the DNA TGTGCCAGCAGCGCCCTACTAGAAATCGAGCAGTACTTC.

This clone was found once. This sequence joins TRBV9 and TRBJ1-5, with D possibly TRBD1 on 5 matching bases. V was shortened by 4 bases and J by 12 bases, with 17 bases between the two germline ends. This CDR3 is 13 amino acids long. Germline CDR1 is SGDLS and CDR2 is YYNGEE. The CDR3 DNA follows: TGTGCCAGCAGCTCTCAGAGCGGGGGACTCCAGCATTTT. It encodes CASSSQSGGLQHF.

The rearrangement uses TRBV9 and TRBJ2-7; D not resolved. Germline values: CDR1 SGDLS, CDR2 YYNGEE. This CDR3 has 9 amino acids. The CDR3 DNA sequence: TGTGCAGCAGTGTACGAGCAGTACTTC. The encoded protein is CAAVYEQYF. Full variable domain (missing parts from reference TRBV9 and TRBJ2-7): DSGVTQTPKHLITATGQRVTLRCSPRSGDLSVYWYQQSLDQGLQFLIQYYNGEERAKGNILERFSAQQFPDLHSELNLSSLELGDSALYFCAAVYEQYFGPGTRLTVT.

This rearrangement joins TRBV5-6 to TRBJ1-3, with TRBD1 identical over 10 bases. Germline V lookup: CDR1 SGHDT, CDR2 YYEEEE. The CDR3 is made up of 17 amino acids. With 3 bases clipped from V and 0 bases from J, the junction kept 6 bases outside the gene matches. CDR3 amino acids: CASSSGTGALSGNTIYF. The CDR3 coding sequence is TGTGCCAGCAGCTCGGGGACAGGGGCCCTCTCTGGAAACACCATATATTTT.

The chain couples TRBV7-2 to TRBJ2-2, with D possibly TRBD2 on 6 matching bases. The CDR3 extends over 14 amino acids. V shed 1 base and J shed 5 bases, with 8 bases lying between them. Germline CDR1 is SGHTA and CDR2 is FQGNSA. The CDR3 here is CASSLVAGTGELFF. The CDR3, as DNA: TGTGCCAGCAGCTTAGTGGCGGGGACCGGGGAGCTGTTTTTT. The complete variable domain, with remaining parts taken from reference TRBV7-2 and TRBJ2-2, reads GAGVSQSPSNKVTEKGKDVELRCDPISGHTALYWYRQSLGQGLEFLIYFQGNSAPDKSGLPSDRFSAERTGGSVSTLTIQRTQQEDSAVYLCASSLVAGTGELFFGEGSRLTVL.

The chain is built from TRBV7-9 and TRBJ1-4; possibly TRBD1 for D (6 bases). Between the trimmed V and J ends, which lost 6 bases and 0 bases, there was a span of 14 bases. Germline CDR1 is SEHNR and CDR2 is FQNEAQ (reference sequence). The CDR3 is 16 amino acids. CDR3 DNA sequence: TGTGCCAGCAGGGCGTCAGGGGATGCAACTAATGAAAAACTGTTTTTT. Translated, it gives CASRASGDATNEKLFF.

The rearrangement uses TRBV5-1 and TRBJ1-1, with unresolved D. The CDR3 totals 13 residues. Germline V lookup: CDR1 SGHRS, CDR2 YFSETQ. The germline V and J ends were trimmed by 0 bases and 6 bases, with 9 bases remaining between them. This CDR3 is CASSLDVGSEAFF. CDR3 nucleotide sequence: TGCGCCAGCAGCTTGGACGTCGGGTCTGAAGCTTTCTTT.

V gene TRBV5-1 combines with J gene TRBJ1-2; 7 bases align to TRBD1. The germline gives CDR1 SGHRS, CDR2 YFSETQ. V lost 2 bases, J lost 3 bases, and 1 base stayed unmatched. This CDR3 has 13 amino acids. The CDR3: CASSFQGDYGYTF. Written as DNA, the CDR3 is TGCGCCAGCAGCTTTCAGGGGGACTATGGCTACACCTTC. The full variable domain, its missing parts supplied by reference TRBV5-1 and TRBJ1-2, is KAGVTQTPRYLIKTRGQQVTLSCSPISGHRSVSWYQQTPGQGLQFLFEYFSETQRNKGNFPGRFSGRQFSNSRSEMNVSTLELGDSALYLCASSFQGDYGYTFGSGTRLTVV.

The CDR3 region is CASSTYTDEAFF. DNA for the CDR3: TGTGCCAGCAGCACCTACACCGATGAAGCTTTCTTT. The gene calls are TRBV7-2 and TRBJ1-1; D unresolved. The CDR3 covers 12 residues. V lost 5 bases and J 7 bases, leaving 11 bases between the germline ends. CDR1 and CDR2 from the germline V gene are SGHTA and FQGNSA. Supplemented by reference TRBV7-2 and TRBJ1-1, the full variable domain reads GAGVSQSPSNKVTEKGKDVELRCDPISGHTALYWYRQSLGQGLEFLIYFQGNSAPDKSGLPSDRFSAERTGGSVSTLTIQRTQQEDSAVYLCASSTYTDEAFFGQGTRLTVV.

Turning to this clone: This sample includes further DNA sequences coding for the same CDR3. The CDR3 loop reads CASSLQGVGTEAFF. CDR3 nucleotide sequence: TGCGCCAGCAGTCTCCAGGGGGTTGGGACTGAAGCTTTCTTT. V usage is TRBV5-1 and J usage is TRBJ1-1, with TRBD1 identical over 7 bases. Germline values: CDR1 SGHRS, CDR2 YFSETQ. The CDR3 totals 14 residues. Trimming removed 5 bases from V and 5 bases from J; junction bases left unmatched: 9.

Worth noting for this clone: Other DNA sequences of this sample code for an identical CDR3. This chain joins TRBV18 and TRBJ1-1; weak D call: TRBD1 (5 bases). Per germline, CDR1 KGHSH and CDR2 LQKENI. The CDR3 runs 15 residues. V lost 3 bases, J lost 3 bases, and 14 bases lay in between. This chain's CDR3 is CASSPQLGGDTEAFF. The CDR3 nucleotides are TGTGCCAGCTCACCGCAACTTGGGGGGGACACTGAAGCTTTCTTT. Full variable domain (outside the CDR3, taken from reference TRBV18 and TRBJ1-1): NAGVMQNPRHLVRRRGQEARLRCSPMKGHSHVYWYRQLPEEGLKFMVYLQKENIIDESGMPKERFSAEFPKEGPSILRIQQVVRGDSAAYFCASSPQLGGDTEAFFGQGTRLTVV.

The chain is built from TRBV5-4 and TRBJ2-5, with D perhaps being TRBD1 or TRBD2 (5 bases each). This CDR3 has 12 residues. V was clipped by 4 bases and J by 5 bases, with 9 bases between them. Looked up from germline, CDR1 is SGHNT and CDR2 is YYREEE (reference sequence). CDR3 sequence: CASSLWGETQYF. CDR3 in DNA: TGTGCCAGCAGCCTTTGGGGGGAGACCCAGTACTTC.

The J gene is TRBJ1-1, the V gene TRBV5-1, with unresolved D. The CDR3 sequence is 14 residues long. Germline CDR1 is SGHRS and CDR2 is YFSETQ. Trimming removed 4 bases at V and 1 base at J, with 11 bases between. The CDR3 region has the DNA TGCGCCAGCAGCGGCTGGGGTAGGAACACTGAAGCTTTCTTT. Protein sequence: CASSGWGRNTEAFF. Full variable domain (remainder filled in from reference TRBV5-1 and TRBJ1-1): KAGVTQTPRYLIKTRGQQVTLSCSPISGHRSVSWYQQTPGQGLQFLFEYFSETQRNKGNFPGRFSGRQFSNSRSEMNVSTLELGDSALYLCASSGWGRNTEAFFGQGTRLTVV.

The rearrangement links TRBV5-4 to TRBJ2-3; the match to TRBD2 covers 13 bases. The junction had 2 bases not matched to a gene; V was cut back by 4 bases and J by 0 bases. The CDR3 loop spans 16 amino acids. Germline V gene lookup returns CDR1 SGHNT and CDR2 YYREEE (reference sequence). The CDR3: CASSTGLAGSTDTQYF. The CDR3 bases are TGTGCCAGCAGCACGGGACTAGCGGGGAGCACAGATACGCAGTATTTT.

The chain uses TRBV5-1 and TRBJ2-7; D remains ambiguous. Between the trimmed V and J ends, which lost 2 bases and 1 base, there was a span of 16 bases. Per germline, CDR1 SGHRS and CDR2 YFSETQ. The CDR3 runs to 16 residues. The CDR3 bases are TGCGCCAGCAGCTTCCCGCCCGGAGTACAGTCCTACGAGCAGTACTTC. Translation gives CASSFPPGVQSYEQYF.

The chain combines TRBV5-1 with TRBJ1-1, with D tentatively TRBD1 (5 bases). This CDR3 has 20 amino acids. Germline V gene sequence: CDR1 SGHRS, CDR2 YFSETQ. Trimming shortened V by 1 base and J by 5 bases, and 30 bases separated the two germline ends. The CDR3 reads CASSLFGGTHIGSLGTEAFF. In DNA form, the CDR3 reads TGCGCCAGCAGCTTGTTCGGGGGGACTCATATCGGGAGCTTAGGAACTGAAGCTTTCTTT. The variable domain in full, with the rest retrieved from reference TRBV5-1 and TRBJ1-1, is KAGVTQTPRYLIKTRGQQVTLSCSPISGHRSVSWYQQTPGQGLQFLFEYFSETQRNKGNFPGRFSGRQFSNSRSEMNVSTLELGDSALYLCASSLFGGTHIGSLGTEAFFGQGTRLTVV.

The chain combines TRBV19 with TRBJ2-7, with D unclear. V lost 6 bases to trimming and J lost 3 bases, with 12 bases between them. There are 13 residues in the CDR3. Germline V gives CDR1 LNHDA, CDR2 SQIVND (reference sequence). The CDR3 spells CASRFGTDYEQYF. The CDR3 DNA follows: TGTGCCAGTAGGTTCGGAACAGACTACGAGCAGTACTTC. Filled out from reference TRBV19 and TRBJ2-7, the complete variable domain reads DGGITQSPKYLFRKEGQNVTLSCEQNLNHDAMYWYRQDPGQGLRLIYYSQIVNDFQKGDIAEGYSVSREKKESFPLTVTSAQKNPTAFYLCASRFGTDYEQYFGPGTRLTVT.